These 19 T cell receptor beta chains share one sample of origin, sequenced in a study of OX40 agonist ivuxolimab in advanced cancers. The method was immunoSEQ multiplex PCR; TCRdb's version includes in-frame clones alone and lacks a portion of them. Among 90,000 to 100,000 clones listed, around 85% were seen once. Here the sequenced sample was CD4+ or CD8+ T cells sorted from blood, taken in a trial of the OX40 agonist ivuxolimab. These TCRs come from an adult with an advanced solid tumor such as melanoma, head and neck, liver or kidney cancer.

The rearrangement uses TRBV5-1 and TRBJ1-4; perhaps TRBD1 as D (6 bases). CDR1 SGHRS and CDR2 YFSETQ come from the germline V gene. This CDR3 is 14 amino acids long. Trimming took 5 bases from V and 5 from J, leaving 13 bases between them. For the CDR3, the DNA is TGCGCCAGCAGTCCGAGGGGGAGAAATGAAAAACTGTTTTTT. Amino acid sequence: CASSPRGRNEKLFF. The full variable domain, with the rest looked up from reference TRBV5-1 and TRBJ1-4, is KAGVTQTPRYLIKTRGQQVTLSCSPISGHRSVSWYQQTPGQGLQFLFEYFSETQRNKGNFPGRFSGRQFSNSRSEMNVSTLELGDSALYLCASSPRGRNEKLFFGSGTQLSVL.

The chain uses TRBV5-4 and TRBJ2-5; 10 bases match TRBD2. CDR1 is SGHNT and CDR2 is YYREEE in the germline V gene (reference sequence). The CDR3 loop spans 15 amino acids. Trimming at V came to 6 bases and at J to 2 bases, leaving 7 bases not matched to a gene. CDR3 loop: CASTPSGSPQETQYF. In nucleotides, the CDR3 is TGTGCCAGCACGCCTAGCGGGAGCCCTCAAGAGACCCAGTACTTC.

V is TRBV18 and J is TRBJ2-5; 13 bases are a match to TRBD2. The V and J ends lost 2 bases and 5 bases, in that order; junction bases with no gene match: 5. CDR3 length equals 16 residues. Germline lookup yields CDR1 KGHSH and CDR2 LQKENI. This CDR3 reads CASSPTSGRAGETQYF. The CDR3 DNA follows: TGTGCCAGCTCACCAACTAGCGGGAGGGCCGGCGAGACCCAGTACTTC.

The gene calls are TRBV5-4 and TRBJ1-1; D unresolved. The germline V and J ends were trimmed by 5 bases and 1 base, with 18 bases remaining between them. The CDR3 has 16 amino acids. Germline CDR1 reads SGHNT; CDR2 reads YYREEE (reference sequence). The DNA for the CDR3 is TGTGCCAGCAGTTCAAAAAAAACCGAGGGGAACACTGAAGCTTTCTTT. Translated: CASSSKKTEGNTEAFF.

The rearrangement links TRBV6-6 to TRBJ1-3; D not resolved. The germline V gene has CDR1 MNHNY and CDR2 SVGAGI (reference sequence). The CDR3 is 11 residues long. V lost 5 bases to trimming and J lost 7 bases, with 6 bases between them. The CDR3 DNA sequence: TGTGCCAGCAGTGCCCGGAACACCATATATTTT. Its translation: CASSARNTIYF.

The chain has TRBV18 and TRBJ1-4; D is undetermined. Between the trimmed V and J ends, which lost 2 bases and 10 bases, there was a span of 11 bases. This CDR3 comprises 13 residues. Germline CDR1 KGHSH, CDR2 LQKENI. The DNA for the CDR3 is TGTGCCAGCTCACCAGGGGAATTCGGAAAACTGTTTTTT. Protein: CASSPGEFGKLFF. Full variable domain (remainder filled in from reference TRBV18 and TRBJ1-4): NAGVMQNPRHLVRRRGQEARLRCSPMKGHSHVYWYRQLPEEGLKFMVYLQKENIIDESGMPKERFSAEFPKEGPSILRIQQVVRGDSAAYFCASSPGEFGKLFFGSGTQLSVL.

The chain combines TRBV4-2 with TRBJ2-1; TRBD1 aligns across 11 bases. The CDR3 totals 16 residues. Germline V gene lookup returns CDR1 LGHNA and CDR2 YNFKEQ. The J segment lost 3 bases and the V segment lost 0 bases, leaving 1 base of the junction unmatched. CDR3 in DNA: TGTGCCAGCAGCCAAGATGGGACAGGGGGCTACAATGAGCAGTTCTTC. It translates to CASSQDGTGGYNEQFF.

V gene TRBV28 combines with J gene TRBJ2-1; D may be TRBD1 (6 bases). V was clipped by 6 bases and J by 3 bases, with 12 bases between them. The CDR3 sequence is 14 residues long. Germline-derived CDR1 and CDR2 are MDHEN and SYDVKM. The CDR3 coding sequence is TGTGCCAGCAGGTCAGGACAGAACTACAATGAGCAGTTCTTC. Protein product: CASRSGQNYNEQFF.

This clone was detected once. This chain links TRBV7-2 with TRBJ1-1; D gene unclear. V was trimmed by 5 bases and J by 0 bases, leaving 7 bases between them. The CDR3 consists of 13 residues. Germline lookup yields CDR1 SGHTA and CDR2 FQGNSA. CDR3 residues: CASSPRMNTEAFF. The DNA of the CDR3 is TGTGCCAGCAGCCCTCGGATGAACACTGAAGCTTTCTTT.

The chain uses TRBV6-6 and TRBJ1-1; TRBD1 matches 11 bases. The V gene end was trimmed by 6 bases and the J gene end by 11 bases; junction bases not matched to a gene: 2. CDR3 length: 11 amino acids. CDR1 and CDR2 (germline): MNHNY, SVGAGI (reference sequence). The CDR3 nucleotides read TGTGCCAGCAGAGGACAGGGGGCGGCTTTCTTT. It specifies CASRGQGAAFF.

The rearrangement joins TRBV29-1 to TRBJ1-1; D gene ambiguous. CDR1 and CDR2 from the germline V gene are SQVTM and ANQGSEA. The CDR3 loop spans 15 amino acids. Trimming pared 4 bases from V and 0 bases from J, leaving 15 bases between. The CDR3 protein is CSVVGGQALNTEAFF. CDR3 DNA: TGCAGCGTTGTAGGTGGGCAGGCCCTGAACACTGAAGCTTTCTTT.

This chain joins TRBV7-7 and TRBJ2-1, with D unresolved. The CDR3 consists of 14 residues. V was cut by 5 bases and J by 8 bases, with 16 bases left in between. Germline V CDR1 and CDR2: SSHAT, FNYEAQ (reference sequence). The CDR3 region has the DNA TGTGCCAGCAGCCTCACGGAGCTCAGCGATGAGCAGTTCTTC. This gives the protein CASSLTELSDEQFF.

The rearrangement joins TRBV28 to TRBJ1-5; TRBD1 agrees at 12 bases. CDR1 is MDHEN and CDR2 is SYDVKM in the germline V gene. CDR3 size: 15 residues. V gave up 6 bases and J gave up 6 bases; unmatched junction bases: 6. The CDR3 bases are TGTGCCAGCAGCCGCGGGACAGGGGGCCGTCAGCCCCAGCATTTT. Its protein is CASSRGTGGRQPQHF.

The chain combines TRBV28 with TRBJ2-3; the D call may be TRBD1 or TRBD2 (6 bases each). The germline V gene has CDR1 MDHEN and CDR2 SYDVKM. V shed 6 bases and J shed 3 bases, with 16 bases lying between them. The CDR3 is made up of 15 amino acids. The CDR3 bases are TGTGCCAGCAGCCGACCCCGGGGGACAACAGATACGCAGTATTTT. Translated: CASSRPRGTTDTQYF.

The chain recombines TRBV9 with TRBJ2-5; 7 bases map to TRBD2. CDR1 is SGDLS, CDR2 YYNGEE, per germline. The CDR3 spans 15 residues. With 0 bases clipped from V and 4 bases from J, the junction kept 6 bases outside the gene matches. The CDR3 nucleotides are TGTGCCAGCAGCGTAGACGGCGGGAGTGGAGAGACCCAGTACTTC. This translates into CASSVDGGSGETQYF.

The sample holds one count of this clone. V usage is TRBV30 and J usage is TRBJ1-2; 7 bases line up with TRBD1. This CDR3 comprises 13 residues. Germline values: CDR1 GTSNPN, CDR2 SVGIG (reference sequence). Trimming removed 5 bases from V and 4 bases from J; junction bases left unmatched: 7. This chain's CDR3 is CAWDRALGYGYTF. Here the CDR3 DNA reads TGTGCCTGGGACAGGGCGTTAGGCTATGGCTACACCTTC.

The rearrangement uses TRBV7-2 and TRBJ1-5, with D perhaps TRBD1 (5 bases). V lost 2 bases and J lost 7, with 15 bases in between. This CDR3 is 15 amino acids long. Germline lookup yields CDR1 SGHTA and CDR2 FQGNSA. The CDR3 here is CASSLYVQGGQPQHF. The CDR3 DNA follows: TGTGCCAGCAGCTTATATGTGCAGGGTGGGCAGCCCCAGCATTTT.

The DNA for the CDR3 is TGTGCCTGGAGTGTAGACTGGGGGGCCAACGTCCTGACTTTC. Protein: CAWSVDWGANVLTF. The rearrangement joins TRBV30 to TRBJ2-6; D is undetermined. The V gene lost 0 bases and the J gene lost 4 bases, with 7 bases spanning the gap. CDR3 length: 14 amino acids. Germline CDR1 is GTSNPN and CDR2 is SVGIG (reference sequence).

The chain joins TRBV19 to TRBJ1-1, with TRBD1 identical over 12 bases. The CDR3 has 15 amino acids. The germline gives CDR1 LNHDA, CDR2 SQIVND (reference sequence). The V gene end was trimmed by 1 base and the J gene end by 7 bases; junction bases not matched to a gene: 4. The CDR3 is CASSIGGQGAREAFF. In DNA, the CDR3 is TGTGCCAGTAGTATAGGGGGACAGGGGGCTCGTGAAGCTTTCTTT.